The 18 T cell receptor beta chains in this list originate from one sample, sequenced in a study of OX40 agonist ivuxolimab in advanced cancers. Generated by immunoSEQ multiplex PCR, the TCRdb table keeps only in-frame clones and is missing some. Of some 25,000 clones detected, approximately 83% appear once; the ten largest clones hold around 15%. The input for sequencing was CD4+ or CD8+ T cells sorted from blood, taken in a trial of the OX40 agonist ivuxolimab. The source is an adult with an advanced solid tumor such as melanoma, head and neck, liver or kidney cancer.

The J gene is TRBJ2-5, the V gene TRBV6-1; possibly TRBD2 for D (6 bases). CDR1 and CDR2 from the germline V gene are MNHNS and SASEGT. CDR3 length: 14 residues. Trimming took 5 bases from V and 5 from J, leaving 15 bases between them. CDR3 nucleotide sequence: TGTGCCAGCAGTCCTCCGGACTACAGGGAGACCCAGTACTTC. Translating it yields CASSPPDYRETQYF.

This chain uses TRBV10-2 with TRBJ2-1, with 11 bases lining up with TRBD2. The ends lost 8 bases at V and 8 bases at J; junction bases unmatched: 11. The CDR3 spans 15 residues. Looked up from germline, CDR1 is WSHSY and CDR2 is SAAADI. CDR3 in DNA: TGCGCCAGCGGCTGGCTAGCGGGGGGCACGGATGAGCAGTTCTTC. Translation gives CASGWLAGGTDEQFF.

The chain uses TRBV28 and TRBJ2-5, with TRBD2 identical over 9 bases. With V trimmed by 6 bases and J by 5 bases, 10 bases remained unmatched. The germline CDR1 and CDR2 sequences are MDHEN and SYDVKM. CDR3 length: 15 residues. The CDR3 DNA reads as TGTGCCAGCAGACGAGGGACTAGCCAGGGGGAGACCCAGTACTTC. Protein: CASRRGTSQGETQYF.

This rearrangement joins TRBV19 to TRBJ2-1, with TRBD2 matching over 7 bases. This CDR3 comprises 16 residues. In germline, CDR1 is LNHDA, CDR2 SQIVND (reference sequence). With 6 bases clipped from V and 2 bases from J, the junction kept 10 bases outside the gene matches. CDR3 nucleotide sequence: TGTGCCAGTAGATCGCAGCGGGGCCCGGCCTACAATGAGCAGTTCTTC. Translating gives CASRSQRGPAYNEQFF.

The gene calls are TRBV4-3 and TRBJ1-1; the D gene is possibly TRBD1 (6 bases). Germline-derived CDR1 and CDR2 are LGHNA and YSLEER. With 1 base removed from V and 3 bases from J, the gap between germline ends came to 6 bases. The CDR3 length is 13 residues. The DNA for the CDR3 is TGCGCCAGCAGCCAAGGGGGGCACACTGAAGCTTTCTTT. This translates into CASSQGGHTEAFF.

The V gene is TRBV29-1, the J gene TRBJ1-4; D call uncertain. This CDR3 spans 11 amino acids. Germline assignment: CDR1 SQVTM and CDR2 ANQGSEA. The ends were cut back, 4 bases at V and 6 bases at J, with 6 bases in the middle. The CDR3 loop reads CSVGRDEKLFF. The CDR3, as DNA: TGCAGCGTTGGTAGGGATGAAAAACTGTTTTTT.

The V and J genes are TRBV6-5 and TRBJ2-1, with 8 bases matching TRBD2. Germline CDR1 is MNHEY and CDR2 is SVGAGI. The ends lost 2 bases at V and 13 bases at J; junction bases unmatched: 4. This CDR3 is built from 12 residues. The CDR3 coding sequence is TGTGCCAGCAGTTACACAGCGGGGGAACAGTTCTTC. Translating it yields CASSYTAGEQFF.

J is TRBJ1-2 and V is TRBV5-1; TRBD1 might be the D (5 bases). CDR3 length: 14 amino acids. Germline V lookup: CDR1 SGHRS, CDR2 YFSETQ. Trimming left V 4 bases short and J 7 bases short, with 17 bases between. CDR3: CASSPEGWGGGYTF. The CDR3 coding sequence is TGCGCCAGCAGCCCGGAAGGCTGGGGGGGTGGCTACACCTTC. Supplemented by reference TRBV5-1 and TRBJ1-2, the full variable domain reads KAGVTQTPRYLIKTRGQQVTLSCSPISGHRSVSWYQQTPGQGLQFLFEYFSETQRNKGNFPGRFSGRQFSNSRSEMNVSTLELGDSALYLCASSPEGWGGGYTFGSGTRLTVV.

This clone has only a few counts. The J gene is TRBJ2-4, the V gene TRBV10-3, with TRBD1 identical over 7 bases. CDR1 is ENHRY and CDR2 is SYGVKD in the germline V gene. V was clipped by 3 bases and J by 0 bases; unmatched bases: 2. This CDR3 comprises 15 residues. CDR3 nucleotides: TGTGCCATCAGTGAAGGGACAGTAGCCAAAAACATTCAGTACTTC. Protein sequence: CAISEGTVAKNIQYF.

The chain has TRBV7-9 and TRBJ2-1; TRBD1 is a possible D gene (5 bases). The V and J ends lost 5 bases and 4 bases respectively, with 15 bases between them. The V gene's germline CDR1 is SEHNR and CDR2 FQNEAQ (reference sequence). The CDR3 extends over 15 amino acids. The CDR3 loop is CASSPRQGNYNEQFF. As DNA, the CDR3 is TGTGCCAGCAGCCCCCGGCAGGGCAATTACAATGAGCAGTTCTTC.

The genes are TRBV6-1 and TRBJ2-1; 8 bases match TRBD2. V shed 6 bases and J 8 bases; nucleotides not matched to a gene: 12. Germline CDR1 reads MNHNS; CDR2 reads SASEGT. This CDR3 region has 15 residues. CDR3 loop: CASRPPGLGNHEQFF. The DNA for the CDR3 is TGTGCCAGCAGACCCCCGGGACTAGGAAATCATGAGCAGTTCTTC.

This clone was picked up one time. V usage is TRBV6-1 and J usage is TRBJ2-3, with TRBD2 matching over 10 bases. V was clipped by 6 bases and J by 1 base; unmatched bases: 4. Germline CDR1 MNHNS, CDR2 SASEGT. CDR3 length: 15 residues. In nucleotides, the CDR3 is TGTGCCAGCAGCTTAAGCGGGGGGGGCACAGATACGCAGTATTTT. Translating gives CASSLSGGGTDTQYF.

This chain links TRBV7-9 with TRBJ2-3, with TRBD2 matching over 11 bases. The CDR3 runs 16 residues. Germline-derived CDR1 and CDR2 are SEHNR and FQNEAQ (reference sequence). Trimming removed 5 bases from V and 3 bases from J; junction bases left unmatched: 7. The CDR3 coding sequence is TGTGCCAGCAGCACATTTAGCGGGGGGGCAACAGATACGCAGTATTTT. Its protein is CASSTFSGGATDTQYF.

CDR3 in DNA: TGTGCCAGCAGTTTATCAGGGGTTGGCACTGAAGCTTTCTTT. Residues: CASSLSGVGTEAFF. This chain connects TRBV27 to TRBJ1-1, with a tentative D call TRBD1 (5 bases). Germline CDR1 reads MNHEY; CDR2 reads SMNVEV (reference sequence). The ends were cut back, 0 bases at V and 4 bases at J, with 9 bases in the middle. The length of the CDR3 is 14 residues.

The chain combines TRBV13 with TRBJ2-3; possible D gene TRBD2, 7 bases. Trimming took off 4 bases at V and 2 bases at J, with 16 bases between the two ends. Germline values: CDR1 PRHDT, CDR2 FYEKMQ (reference sequence). The CDR3 has 16 residues. This chain's CDR3 is CASSWDGGQSTDTQYF. CDR3 DNA: TGTGCCAGCAGCTGGGACGGGGGGCAATCCACAGATACGCAGTATTTT.

V gene TRBV15 combines with J gene TRBJ1-5; D is uncertain. The CDR3 has 14 amino acids. With 4 bases removed from V and 7 bases from J, the gap between germline ends came to 14 bases. CDR1 is LNHNV, CDR2 YYDKDF, per germline (reference sequence). The CDR3 DNA reads TGTGCCACCAGCATTGGTGGTACGGGCCAGCCCCAGCATTTT. Amino acid sequence: CATSIGGTGQPQHF.

The rearrangement uses TRBV4-1 and TRBJ2-1; D is unclear. The CDR3 totals 13 residues. Trimming cost V 3 bases and J 8 bases, with 11 bases left between them. Germline V CDR1 and CDR2: MGHRA, YSYEKL. The CDR3 is CASSQVIYDEQFF. CDR3 bases: TGCGCCAGCAGCCAGGTAATATACGATGAGCAGTTCTTC.

The genes are TRBV7-9 and TRBJ2-7; 8 bases line up with TRBD1. This CDR3 is 12 amino acids long. Per germline, CDR1 SEHNR and CDR2 FQNEAQ (reference sequence). The trim removed 4 bases at V and 7 bases at J, leaving 3 bases unmatched. CDR3 nucleotide sequence: TGTGCCAGCAGCTCGGACAGGGAGGAGCAGTACTTC. Its translation: CASSSDREEQYF. The full variable domain, in which reference TRBV7-9 and TRBJ2-7 provide the parts outside the CDR3, is DTGVSQNPRHKITKRGQNVTFRCDPISEHNRLYWYRQTLGQGPEFLTYFQNEAQLEKSRLLSDRFSAERPKGSFSTLEIQRTEQGDSAMYLCASSSDREEQYFGPGTRLTVT.